This TCR beta chain comes out of a study of cytomegalovirus exposure and HLA in healthy donors. Study-wide findings and caveats: An analysis that was carried out later associated 16,000 or so TCR beta sequences with HLA alleles at 0.05 false discovery rate. Later analysis found that TCR beta chains associated with HLA were more clonally expanded than other, equally common chains.

In its sample, this clone was seen a few times. Its specificity is unknown. V was trimmed by 5 bases and J by 0 bases, leaving 14 bases between them. The germline CDR1 and CDR2 sequences are SGHTA and FQGNSA. This CDR3 spans 16 amino acids. 13 Jbeta primers and 60 Vbeta primers were used for the PCR. Sequencing was performed with immunoSEQ multiplex PCR; in TCRdb, only in-frame clones are kept and a portion is missing. The table shows 50,000 to 75,000 clones, with roughly 77% occurring only once. The chain carries TRBV7-2 and TRBJ1-3; D not certain. This TCR came from a man aged 25 to 45 in good health and CMV-seropositive. The sequencing input was PBMCs. The CDR3 is CASSTRLSLSGNTIYF. The CDR3 DNA follows: TGTGCCAGCAGCACCCGACTGAGTCTCTCTGGAAACACCATATATTTT. Using reference TRBV7-2 and TRBJ1-3 for the parts outside the CDR3, the full variable domain is GAGVSQSPSNKVTEKGKDVELRCDPISGHTALYWYRQSLGQGLEFLIYFQGNSAPDKSGLPSDRFSAERTGGSVSTLTIQRTQQEDSAVYLCASSTRLSLSGNTIYFGEGSWLTVV.